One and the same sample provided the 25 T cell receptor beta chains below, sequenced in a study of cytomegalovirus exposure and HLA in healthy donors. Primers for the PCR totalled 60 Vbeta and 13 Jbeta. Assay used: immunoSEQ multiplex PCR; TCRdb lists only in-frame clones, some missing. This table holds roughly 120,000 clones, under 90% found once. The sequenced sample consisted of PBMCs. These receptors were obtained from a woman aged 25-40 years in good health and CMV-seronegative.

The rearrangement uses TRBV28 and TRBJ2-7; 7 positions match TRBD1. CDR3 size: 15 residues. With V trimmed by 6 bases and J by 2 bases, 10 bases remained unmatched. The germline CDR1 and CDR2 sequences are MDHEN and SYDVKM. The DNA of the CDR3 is TGTGCCAGCAGACGGACCCGGGACAGAGCCTACGAGCAGTACTTC. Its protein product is CASRRTRDRAYEQYF. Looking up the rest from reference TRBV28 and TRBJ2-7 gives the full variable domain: DVKVTQSSRYLVKRTGEKVFLECVQDMDHENMFWYRQDPGLGLRLIYFSYDVKMKEKGDIPEGYSVSREKKERFSLILESASTNQTSMYLCASRRTRDRAYEQYFGPGTRLTVT.

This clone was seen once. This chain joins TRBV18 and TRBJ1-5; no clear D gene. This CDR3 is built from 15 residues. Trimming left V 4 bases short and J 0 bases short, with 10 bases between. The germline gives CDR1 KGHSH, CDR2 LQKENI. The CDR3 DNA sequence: TGTGCCAGCTCACTTACAGACTATAGCAATCAGCCCCAGCATTTT. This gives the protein CASSLTDYSNQPQHF.

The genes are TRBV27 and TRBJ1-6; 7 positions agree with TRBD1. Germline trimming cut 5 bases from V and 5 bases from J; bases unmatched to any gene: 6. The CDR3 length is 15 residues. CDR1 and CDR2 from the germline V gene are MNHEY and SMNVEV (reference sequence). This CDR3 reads CASSGGTVDNSPLHF. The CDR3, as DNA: TGTGCCAGCAGTGGCGGGACAGTCGATAATTCACCCCTCCACTTT.

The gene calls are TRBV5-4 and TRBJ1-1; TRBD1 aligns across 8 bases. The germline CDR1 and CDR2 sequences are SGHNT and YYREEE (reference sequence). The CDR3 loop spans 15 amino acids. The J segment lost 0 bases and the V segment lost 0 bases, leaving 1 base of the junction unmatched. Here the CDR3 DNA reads TGTGCCAGCAGCTTGGACAGGGGGATGAACACTGAAGCTTTCTTT. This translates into CASSLDRGMNTEAFF.

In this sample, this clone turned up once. CDR3 sequence (DNA): TGTGCCAGCAGCTTACAGACGGCCGGGGAGACCCAGTACTTC. Amino acid sequence: CASSLQTAGETQYF. The V and J genes are TRBV7-2 and TRBJ2-5; D remains unclear. Germline-derived CDR1 and CDR2 are SGHTA and FQGNSA. V shed 2 bases and J shed 5 bases, with 12 bases lying between them. The CDR3 has 14 residues.

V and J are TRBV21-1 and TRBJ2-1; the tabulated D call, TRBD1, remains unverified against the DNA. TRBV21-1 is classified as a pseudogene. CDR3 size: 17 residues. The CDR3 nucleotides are TGTGCCAGCAGCAAACATCAGACAGGGGGCTCCTACAATGAGCAGTTCTTC. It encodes CASSKHQTGGSYNEQFF.

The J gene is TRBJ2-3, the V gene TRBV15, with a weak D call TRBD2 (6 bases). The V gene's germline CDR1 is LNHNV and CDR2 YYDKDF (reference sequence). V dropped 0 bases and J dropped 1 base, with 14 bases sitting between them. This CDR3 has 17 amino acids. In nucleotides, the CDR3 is TGTGCCACCAGCAGAGATAACGCCGGCGGGGGCACAGATACGCAGTATTTT. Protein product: CATSRDNAGGGTDTQYF. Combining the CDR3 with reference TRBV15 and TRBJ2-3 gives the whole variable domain DAMVIQNPRYQVTQFGKPVTLSCSQTLNHNVMYWYQQKSSQAPKLLFHYYDKDFNNEADTPDNFQSRRPNTSFCFLDIRSPGLGDTAMYLCATSRDNAGGGTDTQYFGPGTRLTVL.

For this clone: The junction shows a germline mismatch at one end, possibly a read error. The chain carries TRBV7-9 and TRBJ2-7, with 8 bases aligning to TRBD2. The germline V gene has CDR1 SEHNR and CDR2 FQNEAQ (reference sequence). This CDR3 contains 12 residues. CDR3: CASSLAGTRYFF. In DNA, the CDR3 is TGTGCCAGCAGCTTAGCCGGGACTAGATATTTTTTC.

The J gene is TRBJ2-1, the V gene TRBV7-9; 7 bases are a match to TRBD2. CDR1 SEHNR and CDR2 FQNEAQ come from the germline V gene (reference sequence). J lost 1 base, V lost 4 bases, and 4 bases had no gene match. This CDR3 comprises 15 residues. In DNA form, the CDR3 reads TGTGCCAGCAGCTCTACTAGCGAGTCCTACAATGAGCAGTTCTTC. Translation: CASSSTSESYNEQFF.

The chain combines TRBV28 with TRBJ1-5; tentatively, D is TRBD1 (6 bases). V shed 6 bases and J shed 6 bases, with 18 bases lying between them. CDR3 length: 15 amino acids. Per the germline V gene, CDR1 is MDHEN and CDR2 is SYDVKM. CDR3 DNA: TGTGCCAGCAGCCTGGGGGGGGCGCAGGGTCAGCCCCAGCATTTT. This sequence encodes CASSLGGAQGQPQHF. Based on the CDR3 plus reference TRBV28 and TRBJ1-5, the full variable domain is DVKVTQSSRYLVKRTGEKVFLECVQDMDHENMFWYRQDPGLGLRLIYFSYDVKMKEKGDIPEGYSVSREKKERFSLILESASTNQTSMYLCASSLGGAQGQPQHFGDGTRLSIL.

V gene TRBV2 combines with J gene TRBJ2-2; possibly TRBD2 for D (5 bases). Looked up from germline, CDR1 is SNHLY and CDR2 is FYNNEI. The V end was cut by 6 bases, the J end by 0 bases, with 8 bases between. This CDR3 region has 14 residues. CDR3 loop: CASSSGPNTGELFF. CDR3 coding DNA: TGTGCCAGCAGCAGCGGCCCGAACACCGGGGAGCTGTTTTTT.

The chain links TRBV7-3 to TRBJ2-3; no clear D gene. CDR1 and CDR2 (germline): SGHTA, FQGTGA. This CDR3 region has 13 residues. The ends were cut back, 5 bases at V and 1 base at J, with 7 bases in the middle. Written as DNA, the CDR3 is TGTGCCAGCAGCCCCCTCGGCACAGATACGCAGTATTTT. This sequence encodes CASSPLGTDTQYF.

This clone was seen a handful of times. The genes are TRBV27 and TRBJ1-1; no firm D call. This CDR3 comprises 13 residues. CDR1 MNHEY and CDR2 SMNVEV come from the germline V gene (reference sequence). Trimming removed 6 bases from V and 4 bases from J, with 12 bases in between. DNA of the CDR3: TGTGCCAGCAGAGTGGCGTGGAGCACTGAAGCTTTCTTT. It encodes CASRVAWSTEAFF.

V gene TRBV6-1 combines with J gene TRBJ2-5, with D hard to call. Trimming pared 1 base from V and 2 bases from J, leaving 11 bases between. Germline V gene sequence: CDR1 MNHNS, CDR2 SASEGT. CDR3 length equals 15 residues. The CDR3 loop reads CASSEVGASQETQYF. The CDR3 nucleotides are TGTGCCAGCAGTGAAGTTGGAGCGTCACAAGAGACCCAGTACTTC.

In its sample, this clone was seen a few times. CDR3 bases: TGTGCCAGCAGTGCCGGGACTAGTGGCGCAGATACGCAGTATTTT. This codes for CASSAGTSGADTQYF. This chain connects TRBV6-5 to TRBJ2-3; TRBD2 matches 8 bases. CDR3 length equals 15 residues. The V gene end was trimmed by 5 bases and the J gene end by 4 bases; junction bases not matched to a gene: 8. Germline CDR1 reads MNHEY; CDR2 reads SVGAGI.

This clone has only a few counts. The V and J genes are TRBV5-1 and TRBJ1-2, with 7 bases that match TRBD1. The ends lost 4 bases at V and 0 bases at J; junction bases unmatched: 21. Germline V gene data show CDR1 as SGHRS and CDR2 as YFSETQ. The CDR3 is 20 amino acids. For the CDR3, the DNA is TGCGCCAGCAGCAGCCCCGGGGACAGCAACCTAAGAAGTTCTAACTATGGCTACACCTTC. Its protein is CASSSPGDSNLRSSNYGYTF.

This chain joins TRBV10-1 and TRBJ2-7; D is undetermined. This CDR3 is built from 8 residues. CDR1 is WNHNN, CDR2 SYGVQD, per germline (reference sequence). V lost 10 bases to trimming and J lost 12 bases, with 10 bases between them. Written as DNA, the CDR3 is TGCGCCACCCTTTCGCGGTACTTC. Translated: CATLSRYF.

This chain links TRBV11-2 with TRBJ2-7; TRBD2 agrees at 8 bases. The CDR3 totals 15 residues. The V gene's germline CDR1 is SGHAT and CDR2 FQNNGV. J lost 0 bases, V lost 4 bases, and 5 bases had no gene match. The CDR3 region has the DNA TGTGCCAGCAGCTCCCAGCGGGGGATCTCCTACGAGCAGTACTTC. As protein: CASSSQRGISYEQYF.

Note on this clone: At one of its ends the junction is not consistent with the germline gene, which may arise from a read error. CDR3 coding DNA: TGTTCCAGCAGCCAACACGGACTAGCGGGAGGGTGGTACGAGCAGTACTTC. Protein sequence: CSSSQHGLAGGWYEQYF. The chain uses TRBV7-9 and TRBJ2-7; the match to TRBD2 covers 15 bases. Germline V gene data show CDR1 as SEHNR and CDR2 as FQNEAQ (reference sequence). This CDR3 has 17 residues.

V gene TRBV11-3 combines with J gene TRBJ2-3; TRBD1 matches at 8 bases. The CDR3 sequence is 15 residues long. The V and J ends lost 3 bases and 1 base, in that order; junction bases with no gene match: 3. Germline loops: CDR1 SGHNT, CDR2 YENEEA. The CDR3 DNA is TGTGCCAGCAGCTTGACAGGGGCGGGCACAGATACGCAGTATTTT. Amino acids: CASSLTGAGTDTQYF.

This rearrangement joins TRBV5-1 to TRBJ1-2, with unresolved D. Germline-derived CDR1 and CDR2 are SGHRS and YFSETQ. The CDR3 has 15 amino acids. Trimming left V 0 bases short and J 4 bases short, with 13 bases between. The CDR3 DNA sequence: TGCGCCAGCAGCTTGGATCCGGGTCAAGGCTATGGCTACACCTTC. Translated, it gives CASSLDPGQGYGYTF.

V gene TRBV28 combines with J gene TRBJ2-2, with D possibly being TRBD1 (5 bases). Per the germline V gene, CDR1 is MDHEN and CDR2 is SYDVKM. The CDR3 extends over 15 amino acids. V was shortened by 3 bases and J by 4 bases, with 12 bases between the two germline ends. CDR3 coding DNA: TGTGCCAGCAGTTTTAAGGGGCGCGGCACCGGGGAGCTGTTTTTT. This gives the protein CASSFKGRGTGELFF.

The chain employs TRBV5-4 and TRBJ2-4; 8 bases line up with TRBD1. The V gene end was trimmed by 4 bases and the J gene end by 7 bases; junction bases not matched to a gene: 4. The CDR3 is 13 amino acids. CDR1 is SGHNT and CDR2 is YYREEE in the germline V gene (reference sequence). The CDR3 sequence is CASSETGENIQYF. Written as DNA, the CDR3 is TGTGCCAGCAGCGAGACAGGGGAGAACATTCAGTACTTC.

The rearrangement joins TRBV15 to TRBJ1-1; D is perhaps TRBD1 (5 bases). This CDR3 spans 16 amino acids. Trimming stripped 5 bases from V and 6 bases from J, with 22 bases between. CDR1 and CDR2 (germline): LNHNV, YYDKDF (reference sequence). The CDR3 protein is CATSGGGEGRGAEAFF. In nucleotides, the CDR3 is TGTGCCACCAGCGGGGGGGGTGAAGGTCGGGGAGCTGAAGCTTTCTTT.

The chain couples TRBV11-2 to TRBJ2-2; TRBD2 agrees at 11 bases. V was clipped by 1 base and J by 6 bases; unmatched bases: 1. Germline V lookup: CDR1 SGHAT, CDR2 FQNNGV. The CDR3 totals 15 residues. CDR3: CASSLGLAGSGELFF. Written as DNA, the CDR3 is TGTGCCAGCAGCTTAGGACTAGCGGGATCCGGGGAGCTGTTTTTT. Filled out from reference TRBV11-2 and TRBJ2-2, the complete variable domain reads EAGVAQSPRYKIIEKRQSVAFWCNPISGHATLYWYQQILGQGPKLLIQFQNNGVVDDSQLPKDRFSAERLKGVDSTLKIQPAKLEDSAVYLCASSLGLAGSGELFFGEGSRLTVL.